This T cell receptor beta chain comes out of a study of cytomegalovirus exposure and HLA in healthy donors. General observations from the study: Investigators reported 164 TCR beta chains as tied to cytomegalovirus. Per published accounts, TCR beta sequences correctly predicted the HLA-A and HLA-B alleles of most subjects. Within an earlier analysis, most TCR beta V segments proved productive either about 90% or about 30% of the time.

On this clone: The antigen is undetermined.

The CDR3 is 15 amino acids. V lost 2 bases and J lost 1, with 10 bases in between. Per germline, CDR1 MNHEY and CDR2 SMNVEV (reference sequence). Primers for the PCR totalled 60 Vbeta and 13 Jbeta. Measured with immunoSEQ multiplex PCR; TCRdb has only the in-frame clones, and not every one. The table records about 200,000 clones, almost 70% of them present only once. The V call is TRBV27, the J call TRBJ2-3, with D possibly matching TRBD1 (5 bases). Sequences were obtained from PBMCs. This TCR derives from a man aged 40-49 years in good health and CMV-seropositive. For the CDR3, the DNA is TGTGCCAGCAGTTTAAGGGGATCTGGCACAGATACGCAGTATTTT. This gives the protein CASSLRGSGTDTQYF.